This TCR beta chain was profiled in a study of shared clonotypes between healthy human individuals. For every subset, genomic DNA was evenly distributed across several immunoSEQ plates. The data were produced by immunoSEQ multiplex PCR, yet TCRdb's version contains in-frame clones alone and is incomplete. The table lists around 2,000,000 clones, about 95% of them singletons. With 4 bases clipped from V and 1 base from J, the junction kept 5 bases outside the gene matches. Germline V gene data show CDR1 as SNHLY and CDR2 as FYNNEI. This CDR3 region has 15 residues. Naive CD8 cells comprised CD45RO-negative, CCR7-positively selected cells, excluding terminally differentiated effector memory CD45RA+ cells.

This receptor was taken from a man between 18 and 29 years old in good health. Sample: naive CD8+ T cells sorted from blood. The chain carries TRBV2 and TRBJ2-7, with TRBD2 matching 9 bases. The CDR3 spells CASSGGLARSYEQYF. In DNA, the CDR3 is TGTGCCAGCAGTGGTGGACTAGCGCGGTCCTACGAGCAGTACTTC.